The clone carrying this T cell receptor (beta chain) was seen repeatedly, ten times or more. Its target is unknown. The data were taken from a study of early T cells in non-severe SARS-CoV-2 infection. Study details: The input, bulk RNA from unsorted whole blood, was sequenced, and chains were unpaired. Study outcomes and limitations: VDJdb matching, biased toward anti-spike CD8 responses, missed private and CD4 specificities.

Deletions cut 1 base from V and 6 bases from J, with 7 bases between. This CDR3 spans 12 amino acids. Tagging with unique molecular identifiers was applied to individual cDNA molecules. TCRdb re-analysed the 5' RACE reads in MiXCR, keeping a single row per CDR3 protein. Of over 35,000 distinct CDR3 sequences in the sample, about 4.5% were seen once. This sequence was found in an adult who was a healthcare worker with PCR-confirmed SARS-CoV-2 infection or an uninfected control (not recorded which). The rearrangement links TRBV12-3 or TRBV12-4 to TRBJ2-7; unclear D gene. The sample taken for sequencing was whole blood. The CDR3 sequence is CASSLGKVEQYF. For the CDR3, the DNA is TGTGCCAGCAGTTTAGGAAAAGTCGAGCAGTACTTC.